This T cell receptor beta chain originates from a study of beta chain features in type 1 diabetes. Study-wide points: Insertions at VDJ junctions were less frequent in type 1 diabetes patients. These patients also deleted more nucleotides at the same junctions. TCRB repertoires of naive, central memory and Treg cells appeared more similar among patients than among healthy donors. Across all four CD4+ subsets, people with type 1 diabetes showed modestly shorter TCRB CDR3s.

Expressed TCRB transcripts were sequenced, since all the RNA that had been isolated was reverse transcribed. Assay used: immunoSEQ multiplex PCR; TCRdb lists only in-frame clones, some missing. This table has about 360,000 clones, 10% to 15% appearing once. This clone was observed a few times. Its target is not known. The sequence came from a woman aged 18-35 years with type 1 diabetes. The material sequenced was naive CD4+ T cells from blood.

The CDR3 loop reads CASSLNPGQAGAGELFF. CDR3 DNA: TGTGCCAGCAGTTTAAACCCAGGACAGGCTGGGGCCGGGGAGCTGTTTTTT. The rearrangement uses TRBV28 and TRBJ2-2; TRBD1 matches 7 bases. The J segment lost 6 bases and the V segment lost 2 bases, leaving 12 bases of the junction unmatched. This CDR3 is 17 amino acids long. CDR1 and CDR2 from the germline V gene are MDHEN and SYDVKM. Full variable domain (rest looked up from reference TRBV28 and TRBJ2-2): DVKVTQSSRYLVKRTGEKVFLECVQDMDHENMFWYRQDPGLGLRLIYFSYDVKMKEKGDIPEGYSVSREKKERFSLILESASTNQTSMYLCASSLNPGQAGAGELFFGEGSRLTVL.